Sequencing of this TCR beta chain was carried out in a study of T cells in Graves' hyperthyroidism and ophthalmopathy. The CDR3 length is 12 residues. V was shortened by 6 bases and J by 4 bases, with 12 bases between the two germline ends. Germline V gives CDR1 SQVTM, CDR2 ANQGSEA. Notes on the study in general: Peripheral blood also featured most of the thyroid clonotypes expanded above 0.001.

TCR beta CDR3 region amplification was performed from RNA transcripts. First-round RT-PCR with HTBI primers amplified the TCR CDR3 region. From the multiplex PCR reads, TCRdb called clonotypes with MiXCR, one entry per CDR3 protein. The table shows hundreds of thousands of distinct CDR3 sequences, with around 20% occurring only once. This clonotype appeared once. What it recognizes is unknown. Because the CDR3 is missing its conserved closing phenylalanine or tryptophan, this is likely a read error. Exclusion of patients followed from uncontrolled infection, other autoimmune disease, pregnancy or lactation. Based on clinical symptoms, serum thyroxine and TRAb, thyroid ultrasound and orbital computed tomography, diagnoses were reached. Fresh 10 ml peripheral blood yielded PBMCs.

The TCR comes from a man aged 40-49 years with Graves' ophthalmopathy. Material: blood. This chain uses TRBV29-1 with TRBJ1-2; TRBD1 might be the D (6 bases). CDR3 residues: CSVETGTYGYTL. The DNA of the CDR3 is TGCAGCGTCGAAACAGGGACCTATGGCTACACCCTC.